This T cell receptor beta chain was captured by sequencing in a study of cytomegalovirus exposure and HLA in healthy donors. Whole-study findings and limits: The authors excluded some V segments, including TRBV6-2 and TRBV6-3, as indistinguishable. Most TCR sequences were seen very rarely across donors, but some public TCRs occurred in many.

In the PCR, 60 Vbeta and 13 Jbeta primers were used. Assay: immunoSEQ multiplex PCR; the TCRdb copy retains only in-frame clones and omits some. The table shows 150,000 to 200,000 clones, with around 81% occurring only once. Likely unrecorded immune exposures existed in these nominally healthy donors. Worth noting for this clone: Its target is unknown.

CDR3 length equals 13 residues. CDR1 and CDR2 from the germline V gene are MNHEY and SMNVEV (reference sequence). Trimming removed 8 bases from V and 2 bases from J, with 13 bases in between. This sequence joins TRBV27 and TRBJ2-7, with a weak D call TRBD2 (6 bases). The receptor's source is a man aged 18 to 29 in good health and CMV-seronegative. Sample: PBMCs. CDR3 in DNA: TGTGCCAGCTGGAGGGGCGGCCCCTACGAGCAGTACTTC. Amino acids: CASWRGGPYEQYF.